This TCR beta chain was recorded in a study of shared clonotypes between healthy human individuals. The table came from immunoSEQ multiplex PCR; TCRdb's copy has only in-frame clones and leaves some out. The data hold about 2.5 million clones, with less than 95% observed a single time. All donors qualified as healthy HIV-negative adults and had experienced no recent acute infections or vaccinations. In germline, CDR1 is SGHRS, CDR2 YFSETQ. This CDR3 has 14 amino acids. V was pared by 1 base and J by 0 bases, with 7 bases between. Findings and caveats of the study: With four donors compared, 4.5% to 6.5% of naive CD4 clonotypes were shared. For sorted subsets, rarefaction showed incomplete sequencing despite large depth.

Remarks on this clone: What it binds is unknown.

Sequenced: naive CD4+ T cells from PBMCs. Subset in this sample: CD45RA+ positively selected. The chain recombines TRBV5-1 with TRBJ1-2; no clear D gene. This TCR derives from a man younger than 35 in good health. Some clones in this sample may be carry-over from other donors' samples. The CDR3 nucleotides are TGCGCCAGCAGCTTGAGCAGCGCTAACTATGGCTACACCTTC. The encoded protein is CASSLSSANYGYTF.